This entry is about one TCR beta chain. Which antigen it targets is not known. A read error may account for a junction end that differs from germline. Genomic DNA was extracted from sorted cells for sequencing of the TCRbeta CDR3 region. The immunoSEQ Assay was used to sequence the TCRbeta CDR3 regions. The table was pulled from immuneACCESS by TCRdb, which kept in-frame rearrangements only. Such tables lose some clones; where checked, under half of the loss comes from unresolved V genes, and the rest has no known cause. Counted in this sample were around 150,000 clones; more than 85% of them appeared once. The ten top clones hold approximately 0.99% of the sample. The source of the sample is a study of OX40 agonist ivuxolimab in advanced cancers. About the study as a whole: Ivuxolimab was an agonistic, fully human IgG2 monoclonal antibody directed against OX40 (CD134), a costimulatory receptor. Intravenous ivuxolimab was administered to patients every 2 weeks at six dose levels: 0.01, 0.1, 0.3, 1.5, 3 and 10 mg/kg. Of the roughly 52 dose-escalation patients, hepatocellular carcinoma was present in about 19, melanoma in approximately 15, renal cell carcinoma in 9 and head and neck cancer in 9. The dose-escalation cohort was approximately 83% male with a mean age of approximately 59 years, ranging from about 23 to 85. Patients were allowed to have had prior anti-PD-1, anti-PD-L1 or anti-CTLA-4 therapy, and around 40% of the dose-escalation patients had previously received checkpoint inhibitors. Partial responses occurred in three dose-escalation patients: two with cutaneous melanoma and one with hepatocellular carcinoma. Peripheral TCRbeta sequencing was intended to test whether TCR sequence diversity was altered and clonal T-cell expansion was caused by ivuxolimab. The monotherapy dose-escalation portion (N ≈ 57 patients) of the phase I ivuxolimab trial is reported in the paper.

Study-wide findings and limitations: In the 0.1-3.0 mg/kg groups, partial responders were among the patients with the lowest normalized peripheral clonal expansion, particularly in CD8+ T cells. At doses of 0.1 to 3.0 mg/kg, clonal expansion of both CD4+ and CD8+ T cells in blood was seen between baseline and week 6. Antigen specificity was not determined for the clonally expanded peripheral T cells. After ivuxolimab, expanded clones were on average more numerous among CD8+ T cells than among CD4+ T cells. Low levels of normalized T-cell clonal expansion were also shown by some nonresponding patients.

From a lookup of the germline V gene (reference sequence), CDR1 and CDR2 are GTSNPN and SVGIG. The CDR3, cysteine through phenylalanine, is 13 amino acids long. Only CDR3 DNA remains: 39 bases, in frame from the first base. Patients with autoimmune disease history or receiving systemic immunosuppression were excluded from the trial. Peripheral blood for TCR sequencing was collected from all dose cohorts at baseline, on cycle 4 day 1, and on cycle 7 day 1. Samples were obtained from an open-label, multicenter, first-in-human phase I dose-escalation trial of ivuxolimab. Adults with locally advanced or metastatic melanoma, renal cell carcinoma, hepatocellular carcinoma or head and neck squamous cell carcinoma were enrolled in the trial. Before TCR sequencing, CD4+ T cells and CD8+ T cells were sorted from peripheral blood as separate populations.

The sample consisted of CD4+ or CD8+ T cells sorted from blood, taken in a trial of the OX40 agonist ivuxolimab. The clonotype was recovered from an adult with an advanced solid tumor such as melanoma, head and neck, liver or kidney cancer. The chain is made from TRBV30 and TRBJ2-7; the best D guess is TRBD2, with 5 bases matching. This receptor carries the CDR3 CARRPKNGDEQYF. In nucleotide form, the sequence is TGTGCCCGGAGGCCGAAGAACGGCGACGAGCAGTACTTC.